This T cell receptor beta chain stems from a study of tumor-infiltrating lymphocytes in primary liver carcinoma. On this clonotype: As yet, its antigen is unknown. At one end the junction does not follow the germline gene, possibly because of a read error.

Without any cell sorting, roughly 18-30 mg of bulk tissue yielded co-extracted RNA and DNA. The patients presented with primary liver carcinoma, which was managed through surgical resection. Patients carried chronic HBV infection without prior treatment. Findings and caveats of the study: Tumor samples exhibited a significantly greater top-250-clone fraction than blood samples (p = 0.039). Researchers found tumor-adjacent and tumor-blood pairs overlapped less than tumor region pairs.

Total RNA amounting to 500 ng was the source from which TCR beta cDNA was made with a constant-region primer. Construction of TCR beta libraries relied on three successive nested multiplex PCR rounds employing slightly modified ARM-PCR. A C-beta reverse primer was combined with TRBV1-TRBV30 forward primers in the first two PCR rounds, and each round had around 10 cycles. One entry per CDR3 protein results from TCRdb running MiXCR on the multiplex PCR reads. The table lists 35,000 to 40,000 distinct CDR3 sequences, approximately 71% of them singletons. Germline-derived CDR1 and CDR2 are SGHRS and YFSETQ. The CDR3 runs to 14 residues.

The receptor was derived from a man in his forties or fifties with primary liver carcinoma and hepatitis B virus infection. This rearrangement joins TRBV5-1 to TRBJ1-2, with D unresolved. Sequenced: tumor-adjacent normal liver tissue. This chain's CDR3 is CASSLETPSYGYTF. CDR3 nucleotide sequence: TGCGCCAGCAGCTTGGAGACACCAAGCTATGGTTACACCTTC.